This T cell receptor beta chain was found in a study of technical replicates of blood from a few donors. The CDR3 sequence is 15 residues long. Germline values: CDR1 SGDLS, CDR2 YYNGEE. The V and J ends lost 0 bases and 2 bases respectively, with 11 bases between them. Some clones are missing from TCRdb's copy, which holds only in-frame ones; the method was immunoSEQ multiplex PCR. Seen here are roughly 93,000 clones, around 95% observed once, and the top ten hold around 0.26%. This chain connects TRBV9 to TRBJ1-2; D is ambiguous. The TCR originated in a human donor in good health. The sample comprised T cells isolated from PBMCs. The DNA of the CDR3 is TGTGCCAGCAGCGTAGCTGAGGGATCAAACTATGGCTACACCTTC. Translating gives CASSVAEGSNYGYTF.